These T cell receptor beta chains were read from a single sample in a study of blood T cell repertoires in COVID-19. Some clones are missing from TCRdb's copy, which holds only in-frame ones; the method was immunoSEQ multiplex PCR. Here the sample spans some 190,000 clones, less than 80% being singletons. The sample consisted of peripheral blood. These receptors were obtained from a woman aged 50 to 65 with acute or convalescent COVID-19. CDR3s include the opening cysteine and the closing phenylalanine or tryptophan. D genes are given only for firm matches. Clone size is stated in some rows and not others, as once, few, many or a class when expanded.

V gene: TRBV11-2
clone size: -
J gene: TRBJ2-7
D gene: TRBD1
CDR3 protein: CASSLTQGDTYEQYF
CDR3 DNA: TGTGCCAGCAGCTTAACCCAGGGGGATACCTACGAGCAGTACTTC

V gene: TRBV5-5
clone size: -
J gene: TRBJ1-2
D gene: -
CDR3 protein: CASSRGDIYGYTF
CDR3 DNA: TGTGCCAGCAGCCGTGGGGACATCTATGGCTACACCTTC

V gene: TRBV15
clone size: -
J gene: TRBJ2-7
D gene: -
CDR3 protein: CATSRDGGASSYEQYF
CDR3 DNA: TGTGCCACCAGCAGAGATGGCGGGGCAAGCTCCTACGAGCAGTACTTC

V gene: TRBV18
clone size: few
J gene: TRBJ1-6
D gene: TRBD1
CDR3 protein: CASSRQGDLPLHF
CDR3 DNA: TGTGCCAGCTCAAGACAGGGGGACCTACCCCTCCACTTT

V gene: TRBV6-2/TRBV6-3
clone size: -
J gene: TRBJ1-1
D gene: -
CDR3 protein: CASSYSRGLGTEAFF
CDR3 DNA: TGTGCCAGCAGTTACTCAAGGGGTTTGGGCACTGAAGCTTTCTTT

V gene: TRBV6-5
clone size: -
J gene: TRBJ2-1
D gene: -
CDR3 protein: CASSAYNEQFF
CDR3 DNA: TGTGCCAGCTCGGCCTACAATGAGCAGTTCTTC

V gene: TRBV10-3
clone size: -
J gene: TRBJ2-1
D gene: -
CDR3 protein: CAISEYGVVLFF
CDR3 DNA: TGTGCCATCAGTGAATACGGTGTGGTATTGTTCTTC

V gene: TRBV29-1
clone size: -
J gene: TRBJ2-2
D gene: -
CDR3 protein: CSGGWTETGELFF
CDR3 DNA: TGCAGCGGAGGCTGGACAGAGACCGGGGAGCTGTTTTTT

V gene: TRBV10-2
clone size: -
J gene: TRBJ2-7
D gene: TRBD2
CDR3 protein: CASSGVAGVSEQYF
CDR3 DNA: TGCGCCAGCAGTGGGGTAGCGGGAGTAAGCGAGCAGTACTTC

V gene: TRBV19
clone size: -
J gene: TRBJ1-5
D gene: TRBD1
CDR3 protein: CASSPRGQVANQPQHF
CDR3 DNA: TGTGCCAGTAGTCCACGTGGACAGGTCGCTAATCAGCCCCAGCATTTT

V gene: TRBV27
clone size: -
J gene: TRBJ2-1
D gene: TRBD1
CDR3 protein: CASSFAGGNEQFF
CDR3 DNA: TGTGCCAGCAGTTTCGCAGGGGGCAATGAGCAGTTCTTC

V gene: TRBV7-2
clone size: -
J gene: TRBJ1-4
D gene: -
CDR3 protein: CASSLAGPQGEKLFF
CDR3 DNA: TGTGCCAGCAGCTTAGCCGGGCCACAGGGTGAAAAACTGTTTTTT

V gene: TRBV27
clone size: -
J gene: TRBJ2-7
D gene: TRBD2
CDR3 protein: CASSLSSGFYEQYF
CDR3 DNA: TGTGCCAGCAGTTTGTCTAGCGGGTTCTACGAGCAGTACTTC

V gene: TRBV27
clone size: -
J gene: TRBJ1-2
D gene: TRBD1
CDR3 protein: CASKTGEAGYTF
CDR3 DNA: TGTGCCAGTAAGACAGGGGAAGCTGGCTACACCTTC

V gene: TRBV5-1
clone size: -
J gene: TRBJ1-2
D gene: TRBD1
CDR3 protein: CASSLVQGAYGYTF
CDR3 DNA: TGCGCCAGCAGCTTGGTACAGGGGGCTTATGGCTACACCTTC

V gene: TRBV5-1
clone size: -
J gene: TRBJ2-1
D gene: -
CDR3 protein: CASSLFGYNEQFF
CDR3 DNA: TGCGCCAGCAGCTTGTTCGGTTACAATGAGCAGTTCTTC

V gene: TRBV19
clone size: few
J gene: TRBJ1-4
D gene: -
CDR3 protein: CASSDRPGRRNEKLFF
CDR3 DNA: TGTGCCAGTAGCGATCGCCCGGGGAGACGAAATGAAAAACTGTTTTTT

V gene: TRBV6-6
clone size: -
J gene: TRBJ2-3
D gene: TRBD2
CDR3 protein: CASSYRRGGSADTQYF
CDR3 DNA: TGTGCCAGCAGTTATAGACGGGGCGGGAGTGCAGATACGCAGTATTTT

V gene: TRBV7-8
clone size: -
J gene: TRBJ2-5
D gene: -
CDR3 protein: CASSIATSSETQYF
CDR3 DNA: TGTGCCAGCAGCATCGCCACTAGTTCAGAGACCCAGTACTTC

V gene: TRBV29-1
clone size: -
J gene: TRBJ1-1
D gene: -
CDR3 protein: CSAPGPNTEAFF
CDR3 DNA: TGCAGCGCTCCGGGTCCTAACACTGAAGCTTTCTTT

V gene: TRBV29-1
clone size: -
J gene: TRBJ1-2
D gene: TRBD1
CDR3 protein: CSVAGTGPEGYTF
CDR3 DNA: TGCAGCGTGGCCGGGACAGGGCCTGAGGGCTACACCTTC

V gene: TRBV18
clone size: few
J gene: TRBJ1-5
D gene: TRBD1
CDR3 protein: CASSPTGTGTNSNQPQHF
CDR3 DNA: TGTGCCAGCTCACCGACAGGGACCGGAACTAATAGCAATCAGCCCCAGCATTTT

V gene: TRBV27
clone size: -
J gene: TRBJ2-1
D gene: TRBD2
CDR3 protein: CASIGLAGLGEQFF
CDR3 DNA: TGTGCCAGCATAGGACTAGCGGGGTTGGGCGAGCAGTTCTTC

V gene: TRBV18
clone size: -
J gene: TRBJ2-1
D gene: TRBD2
CDR3 protein: CASSPTSGILNEQFF
CDR3 DNA: TGTGCCAGCTCACCGACTAGCGGGATCCTCAATGAGCAGTTCTTC

V gene: TRBV5-5
clone size: -
J gene: TRBJ1-6
D gene: TRBD1
CDR3 protein: CASSLTGTNSPLHF
CDR3 DNA: TGTGCCAGCAGCCTGACAGGGACCAATTCACCCCTCCACTTT

V gene: TRBV10-3
clone size: -
J gene: TRBJ1-2
D gene: TRBD1
CDR3 protein: CAISDRTGADYGYTF
CDR3 DNA: TGTGCCATCAGTGACCGGACAGGGGCAGACTATGGCTACACCTTC

V gene: TRBV7-2
clone size: -
J gene: TRBJ1-6
D gene: TRBD1
CDR3 protein: CASSAWTGGSSPLHF
CDR3 DNA: TGTGCCAGCAGCGCCTGGACAGGGGGTAGTTCACCCCTCCACTTT

V gene: TRBV25-1
clone size: -
J gene: TRBJ1-5
D gene: -
CDR3 protein: CASSEYGSNQPQHF
CDR3 DNA: TGTGCCAGCAGTGAATACGGGAGCAATCAGCCCCAGCATTTT

V gene: TRBV6-5
clone size: -
J gene: TRBJ1-5
D gene: -
CDR3 protein: CASDSSYSNQPQHF
CDR3 DNA: TGTGCCAGCGACTCGTCTTATAGCAATCAGCCCCAGCATTTT

V gene: TRBV30
clone size: many
J gene: TRBJ2-2
D gene: -
CDR3 protein: CAWRLLLNTGELFF
CDR3 DNA: TGTGCCTGGAGGCTCCTACTTAACACCGGGGAGCTGTTTTTT

V gene: TRBV5-5
clone size: once
J gene: TRBJ1-5
D gene: TRBD1
CDR3 protein: CASSARDRGPRGNQPQHF
CDR3 DNA: TGTGCCAGCAGCGCACGGGACAGGGGGCCCCGGGGCAATCAGCCCCAGCATTTT

V gene: TRBV19
clone size: -
J gene: TRBJ2-3
D gene: -
CDR3 protein: CASSGTSTDTQYF
CDR3 DNA: TGTGCCAGTAGTGGGACTAGCACAGATACGCAGTATTTT

V gene: TRBV19
clone size: -
J gene: TRBJ2-6
D gene: -
CDR3 protein: CASSIDRSGANVLTF
CDR3 DNA: TGTGCCAGTAGTATCGACAGGTCCGGGGCCAACGTCCTGACTTTC

V gene: TRBV10-3
clone size: -
J gene: TRBJ1-2
D gene: TRBD1
CDR3 protein: CAISTGTAYGYTF
CDR3 DNA: TGTGCCATCAGTACCGGGACAGCCTATGGCTACACCTTC

V gene: TRBV10-3
clone size: -
J gene: TRBJ2-7
D gene: -
CDR3 protein: CAIRGPGNEQYF
CDR3 DNA: TGTGCCATCAGGGGCCCGGGGAACGAGCAGTACTTC

V gene: TRBV20-1
clone size: -
J gene: TRBJ2-7
D gene: -
CDR3 protein: CSASRGTGSSYEQYF
CDR3 DNA: TGCAGTGCTAGTAGGGGCACAGGGAGCTCCTACGAGCAGTACTTC

V gene: TRBV6-5
clone size: -
J gene: TRBJ1-1
D gene: -
CDR3 protein: CASRQGTRAFF
CDR3 DNA: TGTGCCAGCAGGCAGGGAACGAGGGCTTTCTTT

V gene: TRBV6-2/TRBV6-3
clone size: -
J gene: TRBJ2-7
D gene: TRBD1
CDR3 protein: CASSYSRDRGQYEQYF
CDR3 DNA: TGTGCCAGCAGTTATTCCCGGGACAGGGGGCAATACGAGCAGTACTTC

V gene: TRBV2
clone size: few
J gene: TRBJ1-5
D gene: -
CDR3 protein: CASSMGRSNQPQHF
CDR3 DNA: TGTGCCAGCAGTATGGGCCGTAGCAATCAGCCCCAGCATTTT

V gene: TRBV18
clone size: -
J gene: TRBJ2-1
D gene: -
CDR3 protein: CASSRNREAEQFF
CDR3 DNA: TGTGCCAGCTCACGAAATCGAGAGGCCGAGCAGTTCTTC

V gene: TRBV29-1
clone size: -
J gene: TRBJ1-1
D gene: TRBD1
CDR3 protein: CSAGQGLFEAFF
CDR3 DNA: TGCAGCGCAGGACAGGGCCTATTCGAAGCTTTCTTT

V gene: TRBV11-2
clone size: -
J gene: TRBJ2-3
D gene: TRBD2
CDR3 protein: CASSPRLAVGADTQYF
CDR3 DNA: TGTGCCAGCAGCCCACGACTAGCGGTTGGGGCAGATACGCAGTATTTT

V gene: TRBV5-1
clone size: many
J gene: TRBJ2-2
D gene: TRBD2
CDR3 protein: CASSLLAETGELFF
CDR3 DNA: TGCGCCAGCAGCTTGCTAGCGGAAACCGGGGAGCTGTTTTTT

V gene: TRBV5-1
clone size: few
J gene: TRBJ2-7
D gene: -
CDR3 protein: CASSSREMSEQYF
CDR3 DNA: TGCGCCAGCAGCTCCAGGGAAATGAGCGAGCAGTACTTC

V gene: TRBV14
clone size: -
J gene: TRBJ1-6
D gene: -
CDR3 protein: CASSQLTGSSYNSPLHF
CDR3 DNA: TGTGCCAGCAGCCAATTGACGGGGAGCTCCTATAATTCACCCCTCCACTTT

V gene: TRBV30
clone size: -
J gene: TRBJ2-1
D gene: -
CDR3 protein: CAWSVVLAQFF
CDR3 DNA: TGTGCCTGGAGTGTAGTACTAGCCCAGTTCTTC

V gene: TRBV10-3
clone size: -
J gene: TRBJ1-2
D gene: TRBD1
CDR3 protein: CAISESGQGANYGYTF
CDR3 DNA: TGTGCCATCAGTGAGTCGGGACAGGGGGCGAACTATGGCTACACCTTC

V gene: TRBV21-1
clone size: -
J gene: TRBJ1-2
D gene: -
CDR3 protein: CASSNSPDRGNYGYTF
CDR3 DNA: TGTGCCAGCAGCAATTCCCCCGACAGGGGGAACTATGGCTACACCTTC

V gene: TRBV19
clone size: -
J gene: TRBJ2-4
D gene: TRBD1
CDR3 protein: CASSIQGVGKNIQYF
CDR3 DNA: TGTGCCAGTAGTATTCAGGGGGTTGGCAAAAACATTCAGTACTTC

V gene: TRBV28
clone size: -
J gene: TRBJ2-1
D gene: -
CDR3 protein: CASLPAVSYNEQFF
CDR3 DNA: TGTGCCAGCTTACCAGCGGTCTCCTACAATGAGCAGTTCTTC

V gene: TRBV3-1/TRBV3-2
clone size: -
J gene: TRBJ2-3
D gene: -
CDR3 protein: CASSQGLDRWADTQYF
CDR3 DNA: TGTGCCAGCAGCCAAGGTCTAGATAGATGGGCAGATACGCAGTATTTT

V gene: TRBV7-8
clone size: -
J gene: TRBJ2-7
D gene: -
CDR3 protein: CASSANTQGTYEQYF
CDR3 DNA: TGTGCCAGCAGCGCAAACACCCAGGGGACCTACGAGCAGTACTTC

V gene: TRBV2
clone size: -
J gene: TRBJ2-6
D gene: -
CDR3 protein: CASRRQGSSGANVLTF
CDR3 DNA: TGTGCCAGCAGGAGGCAGGGGAGCTCTGGGGCCAACGTCCTGACTTTC

V gene: TRBV25-1
clone size: few
J gene: TRBJ1-5
D gene: -
CDR3 protein: CASSPRLSDQPQHF
CDR3 DNA: TGTGCCAGCAGTCCCCGTCTGTCGGATCAGCCCCAGCATTTT